The sequence of this T cell receptor (beta chain) was determined in a study of OX40 agonist ivuxolimab in advanced cancers. Study-level background: An agonistic human IgG2 monoclonal antibody against OX40 (CD134) was given.

Whole-study findings and limits: Among the nonresponders, some also had low normalized T-cell clonal expansion.

Profiling relied on immunoSEQ multiplex PCR, and the TCRdb table lists in-frame clones only, not all of them. The table records some 68,000 clones, 80% to 90% of them present only once. Autoimmune disease history or systemic immunosuppression disqualified patients. With respect to this clone: Its specificity is not known.

CDR3 length: 15 amino acids. Germline V lookup: CDR1 SNHLY, CDR2 FYNNEI. With 7 bases clipped from V and 0 bases from J, the junction kept 5 bases outside the gene matches. This clonotype originated in an adult with an advanced solid tumor such as melanoma, head and neck, liver or kidney cancer. The chain joins TRBV2 to TRBJ2-1, with 8 bases matching TRBD2. The sample was CD4+ or CD8+ T cells sorted from blood, taken in a trial of the OX40 agonist ivuxolimab. DNA for the CDR3: TGTGCCAGCAAAGCGGGAGCGACCTCCTACAATGAGCAGTTCTTC. This encodes CASKAGATSYNEQFF.